The entry below gives a single TCR beta chain sequence along with its context. Each TRB cDNA library was prepared by 5' RACE (with UMI labels). TCRdb reprocessed the 5' RACE reads; each CDR3 protein has one entry and no DNA is given. This sample contains some 130,000 distinct CDR3 sequences. Triplicate sorting captured approximately 290,000 cells each from every CD8+ T cell subset. These data originate in a study of CXCR3-negative and CXCR3-positive naive CD8 T cells. The CDR3 runs 15 residues. Germline V gene sequence: CDR1 PRHDT, CDR2 FYEKMQ (reference sequence). This TCR derives from a human donor in good health. Some clones in this sample may be carry-over from other donors' samples. The chain recombines TRBV13 with TRBJ1-2; TCRdb indicates TRBD1, and absent DNA this call remains unverified. The source material was naive CXCR3- CD8+ T cells from blood. Subset in this sample: CD45RO-CCR7+CD27+CD95- naive CD8+ T cells lacking CXCR3 (TNR3-). The chain's CDR3 is CASSASGTEPPGYTF. The full variable domain, rest sourced from reference TRBV13 and TRBJ1-2, is AAGVIQSPRHLIKEKRETATLKCYPIPRHDTVYWYQQGPGQDPQFLISFYEKMQSDKGSIPDRFSAQQFSDYHSELNMSSLELGDSALYFCASSASGTEPPGYTFGSGTRLTVV.